This TCR beta chain emerged from a study of post-analysis software for immune sequencing data. Overall study: The cohort encompassed relapsing-remitting, secondary progressive and progressive-relapsing multiple sclerosis disease courses.

Study outcomes and limitations: The study found TRBV5-6, TRBV5-1 and TRBV20-1 among about 5 TRBV segments more frequent in patients than controls. With F measure, samples from one preparation batch clustered together strongly. Compared with controls, patients showed significantly lower normalized Chao1 diversity.

Sequencing libraries made from TCR beta cDNA carried unique molecular identifiers. TCRdb re-called the PCR reads with MiXCR, one entry per CDR3 protein. The sample comprises roughly 870,000 distinct CDR3 sequences, about 53% of which are singletons, and under 6% rests with the top ten. The CDR3 sequence is 14 residues long. Trimming took 2 bases from V and 0 from J, leaving 8 bases between them. Per germline, CDR1 DFQATT and CDR2 SNEGSKA (reference sequence). With respect to this clonotype: What it binds is not known.

The sequencing sample was made of blood. This sequence was found in a girl between 10 and 17 years old with multiple sclerosis. V usage is TRBV20-1 and J usage is TRBJ1-5, with D possibly being TRBD1 (5 bases). CDR3 protein: CSARRQSSNQPQHF. The CDR3 nucleotides read TGCAGTGCTAGACGACAGAGTAGCAATCAGCCCCAGCATTTT.